This T cell receptor beta chain was identified during a study of blood T cell repertoires in COVID-19. This table comes from immunoSEQ multiplex PCR, and its TCRdb copy is limited to in-frame clones, with some not included. Of about 140,000 clones listed, 70% to 80% were seen once; the top ten hold approximately 9.4%. V lost 0 bases to trimming and J lost 6 bases; unmatched junction nucleotides: 5. Per germline, CDR1 SGDLS and CDR2 YYNGEE. The CDR3 extends over 15 amino acids. V is TRBV9 and J is TRBJ2-2, with 7 positions matching TRBD2. The clonotype originates from a woman aged 45-65 years with active or convalescent COVID-19. Sequencing was performed on peripheral blood. The CDR3 loop reads CASSVVVAGAGELFF. The CDR3 region has the DNA TGTGCCAGCAGCGTAGTTGTCGCGGGAGCCGGGGAGCTGTTTTTT.